The rows below give T cell receptor beta chains drawn from one sample of a study of T cells in Graves' hyperthyroidism and ophthalmopathy. MiXCR, applied by TCRdb to the multiplex PCR reads, yields one record per CDR3 protein. This repertoire shows 400,000 to 600,000 distinct CDR3 sequences, about 20% found once; its top ten account for around 27%. The specimen sequenced was blood. These receptors all stem from a man younger than 35 with Graves' hyperthyroidism. Both conserved end residues are part of each CDR3. Fields, in order: clone size, CDR3 length, J gene, D gene, V gene, CDR3 DNA, CDR3 protein. D genes are given only for firm matches. Expanded clones are given a class, and other clones once, few, many or no size at all.

abundance: .; len: 15; j_gene: TRBJ1-5; d_gene: TRBD1; v_gene: TRBV20-1; CDR3nt: TGCAGTGCCCGAGGGGGCCAGGGGACTAATCAGCCCCATCATTTT; CDR3aa: CSARGGQGTNQPHHF
abundance: .; len: 17; j_gene: TRBJ1-6; d_gene: .; v_gene: TRBV18; CDR3nt: TGTGCCAGCTCAACGATGACGTTAAGCTCCTATAATTCACCCCTCCACTTT; CDR3aa: CASSTMTLSSYNSPLHF
abundance: .; len: 17; j_gene: TRBJ2-7; d_gene: .; v_gene: TRBV12-3/TRBV12-4; CDR3nt: TGTGCCAGCAACTATCAAGGACCCTTACTCGGACACTACGAGCAGTACTTC; CDR3aa: CASNYQGPLLGHYEQYF
abundance: many; len: 15; j_gene: TRBJ1-5; d_gene: .; v_gene: TRBV15; CDR3nt: TGTGCCACCAGCAGAGTACCCATGAGCAATCAGCCCCAGCATTTT; CDR3aa: CATSRVPMSNQPQHF
abundance: many; len: 15; j_gene: TRBJ1-1; d_gene: TRBD1; v_gene: TRBV4-1; CDR3nt: TGCGCCAGCAGCCAAGACGACAGGGCAGGAACTGAAGCTTTCTTT; CDR3aa: CASSQDDRAGTEAFF
abundance: many; len: 13; j_gene: TRBJ1-1; d_gene: TRBD1; v_gene: TRBV12-3/TRBV12-4; CDR3nt: TGTGCCAGCATCCAGACAGGGGGGACTGAAGCTTTCTTT; CDR3aa: CASIQTGGTEAFF
abundance: many; len: 13; j_gene: TRBJ2-7; d_gene: TRBD1; v_gene: TRBV6-1; CDR3nt: TGTGCCAGCAGAAAGACAGGGTCCCACGAGCAGTACTTC; CDR3aa: CASRKTGSHEQYF
abundance: many; len: 13; j_gene: TRBJ1-2; d_gene: .; v_gene: TRBV12-3/TRBV12-4; CDR3nt: TGTGCCAGCAGCCCGATAGGGGCTGGGGGCTACACCTTC; CDR3aa: CASSPIGAGGYTF
abundance: .; len: 15; j_gene: TRBJ1-1; d_gene: TRBD1; v_gene: TRBV10-1; CDR3nt: TGCGCCAGCAGTCACAGGGGCACTCGGACCACTGAAGCTTTCTTT; CDR3aa: CASSHRGTRTTEAFF
abundance: many; len: 13; j_gene: TRBJ2-2; d_gene: .; v_gene: TRBV6-1; CDR3nt: TGTGCCAGCAGCTCAGGGGAAACCGGGGAGCTGTTTTTT; CDR3aa: CASSSGETGELFF
abundance: many; len: 15; j_gene: TRBJ1-2; d_gene: TRBD1; v_gene: TRBV12-3/TRBV12-4; CDR3nt: TGTGCCAGCAGTCCCTCCGGACAGGGGAACTATGGCTACACCTTC; CDR3aa: CASSPSGQGNYGYTF
abundance: .; len: 16; j_gene: TRBJ2-5; d_gene: .; v_gene: TRBV5-5; CDR3nt: TGTGCCAGCAGCTTGGCATGGGGGGGGCATCGTGAGACCCAGTACTTC; CDR3aa: CASSLAWGGHRETQYF
abundance: .; len: 16; j_gene: TRBJ2-7; d_gene: TRBD2; v_gene: TRBV6-5; CDR3nt: TGTGCCAGCAGTTTGGGACTAGCGGGGCCAACCTACGAGCAGTACTTC; CDR3aa: CASSLGLAGPTYEQYF
abundance: many; len: 12; j_gene: TRBJ1-2; d_gene: TRBD1; v_gene: TRBV6-1; CDR3nt: TGTGCCAGCAGGGACAGGATCTATGGCTACACCTTC; CDR3aa: CASRDRIYGYTF
abundance: .; len: 15; j_gene: TRBJ2-7; d_gene: .; v_gene: TRBV28; CDR3nt: TGTGCCAGCAGCCACCTTGAGGGGAAAGGCTACGAGCAGTACTTC; CDR3aa: CASSHLEGKGYEQYF
abundance: many; len: 15; j_gene: TRBJ2-2; d_gene: .; v_gene: TRBV6-1; CDR3nt: TGTGCCAGCAGTGCAGGGATGGGGTTCGGCGGGGAGCTGTTTTTT; CDR3aa: CASSAGMGFGGELFF
abundance: many; len: 17; j_gene: TRBJ2-3; d_gene: .; v_gene: TRBV12-3/TRBV12-4; CDR3nt: TGTGCCAGCAGCTATCCCGGGACTCGAATAGACACAGATACGCAGTATTTT; CDR3aa: CASSYPGTRIDTDTQYF
abundance: many; len: 13; j_gene: TRBJ2-7; d_gene: .; v_gene: TRBV27; CDR3nt: TGTGCCAGCAGTTTATCAGTAAACTACGAGCAGTACTTC; CDR3aa: CASSLSVNYEQYF
abundance: .; len: 14; j_gene: TRBJ1-1; d_gene: TRBD1; v_gene: TRBV4-2; CDR3nt: TGTGCCAGCAGCCGTCGACAGGGCCCAACTGAAGCTTTCTTT; CDR3aa: CASSRRQGPTEAFF
abundance: few; len: 16; j_gene: TRBJ2-2; d_gene: TRBD2; v_gene: TRBV9; CDR3nt: TGTGCCAGCAGCGTAGGTCGAGCGGGGACCACCGGGGAGCTGTTTTTT; CDR3aa: CASSVGRAGTTGELFF
abundance: many; len: 16; j_gene: TRBJ2-5; d_gene: .; v_gene: TRBV19; CDR3nt: TGTGCCAGTAGTAGCCTTGGCGGGGGCCTTCAAGAGACCCAGTACTTC; CDR3aa: CASSSLGGGLQETQYF
abundance: many; len: 17; j_gene: TRBJ2-2; d_gene: .; v_gene: TRBV12-3/TRBV12-4; CDR3nt: TGTGCCAGCAGCGAAACAACGAGGGTCGGTAGGACCGGGGAGCTGTTTTTT; CDR3aa: CASSETTRVGRTGELFF
abundance: many; len: 14; j_gene: TRBJ1-2; d_gene: .; v_gene: TRBV2; CDR3nt: TGTGCCAGCAGTGAATCAGGACAACAGGTCGGCTACACCTTC; CDR3aa: CASSESGQQVGYTF
abundance: many; len: 13; j_gene: TRBJ2-7; d_gene: .; v_gene: TRBV20-1; CDR3nt: TGCAGTGCTTCGGACAGGACTACCTACGAGCAGTACTTC; CDR3aa: CSASDRTTYEQYF
abundance: few; len: 14; j_gene: TRBJ2-2; d_gene: .; v_gene: TRBV24-1; CDR3nt: TGTGCCACCAGTGCCGGGACGAACACCGGGGAGCTGTTTTTT; CDR3aa: CATSAGTNTGELFF
abundance: many; len: 15; j_gene: TRBJ2-5; d_gene: TRBD1; v_gene: TRBV28; CDR3nt: TGTGCCAGCAGTTTACCTGGGACAGGGACAGAGACCCAGTACTTC; CDR3aa: CASSLPGTGTETQYF
abundance: .; len: 19; j_gene: TRBJ2-2; d_gene: TRBD2; v_gene: TRBV11-2; CDR3nt: TGTGCCAGCAGCGCCCACTACCTCTGGCGGGGGGCTTACACCGGGGAGCTGTTTTTT; CDR3aa: CASSAHYLWRGAYTGELFF
abundance: .; len: 13; j_gene: TRBJ2-7; d_gene: .; v_gene: TRBV18; CDR3nt: TGTGCCAACTCACCATTCGACAGGATCGAGCAGTACTTC; CDR3aa: CANSPFDRIEQYF
abundance: many; len: 14; j_gene: TRBJ2-2; d_gene: TRBD1; v_gene: TRBV28; CDR3nt: TGTGCCAGCATTACCGGGACAGGGCCCGGGGAGCTGTTTTTT; CDR3aa: CASITGTGPGELFF
abundance: few; len: 14; j_gene: TRBJ1-2; d_gene: TRBD1; v_gene: TRBV30; CDR3nt: TGTGCCTGGAGAGCCCAGGGGGCCCGCTATGGCTACACCTTC; CDR3aa: CAWRAQGARYGYTF
abundance: .; len: 15; j_gene: TRBJ2-7; d_gene: TRBD1; v_gene: TRBV6-5; CDR3nt: TGTGCCAGCAGTTACTCCGGGACAGGGCTATACGAGCAGTACTTC; CDR3aa: CASSYSGTGLYEQYF
abundance: many; len: 12; j_gene: TRBJ1-1; d_gene: .; v_gene: TRBV28; CDR3nt: TGTGCCAGCAGTTTTCTGGACACTGAAGCTTTCTTT; CDR3aa: CASSFLDTEAFF
abundance: many; len: 15; j_gene: TRBJ1-1; d_gene: TRBD1; v_gene: TRBV12-3/TRBV12-4; CDR3nt: TGTGCCAGCAGTATCCGGACAGGGTGGGTCGCTGAAGCTTTCTTT; CDR3aa: CASSIRTGWVAEAFF
abundance: many; len: 15; j_gene: TRBJ2-5; d_gene: .; v_gene: TRBV7-8; CDR3nt: TGTGCCAGCAGCCCTTACGGGGACGGAGAAGAGACCCAGTACTTC; CDR3aa: CASSPYGDGEETQYF
abundance: many; len: 15; j_gene: TRBJ2-7; d_gene: .; v_gene: TRBV9; CDR3nt: TGTGCCAGCAGCCCCCGACAGGACCAGTTGGTCGAGCAGTACTTC; CDR3aa: CASSPRQDQLVEQYF
abundance: .; len: 12; j_gene: TRBJ1-5; d_gene: TRBD1; v_gene: TRBV20-1; CDR3nt: TGCAGTGCTACGGACAGGAATCAGCCCCAGCATTTT; CDR3aa: CSATDRNQPQHF
abundance: .; len: 15; j_gene: TRBJ2-7; d_gene: TRBD2; v_gene: TRBV6-1; CDR3nt: TGTGCCAGCAGTGATGTGGGGGGGAGCTCCTACGAGCAGTACTTC; CDR3aa: CASSDVGGSSYEQYF
abundance: .; len: 15; j_gene: TRBJ2-2; d_gene: TRBD2; v_gene: TRBV20-1; CDR3nt: TGCAGTGCCAGGCGGGGGACGGGGAACACCGGGGAGCTGTTTTTT; CDR3aa: CSARRGTGNTGELFF
abundance: .; len: 16; j_gene: TRBJ1-6; d_gene: .; v_gene: TRBV12-3/TRBV12-4; CDR3nt: TGTGCCAGCAGTTTAATCGGGGGGGCGAGCAATTCACCCCTCCACTTT; CDR3aa: CASSLIGGASNSPLHF
abundance: many; len: 13; j_gene: TRBJ1-5; d_gene: .; v_gene: TRBV30; CDR3nt: TGTGCCTGGAGTAGAGGGGACAATCAGCCCCAGCATTTT; CDR3aa: CAWSRGDNQPQHF
abundance: many; len: 14; j_gene: TRBJ2-5; d_gene: TRBD1; v_gene: TRBV12-3/TRBV12-4; CDR3nt: TGTGCCAGCAGCCAGACAGGGGGTGGTGAGACCCAGTACTTC; CDR3aa: CASSQTGGGETQYF
abundance: .; len: 14; j_gene: TRBJ2-7; d_gene: .; v_gene: TRBV7-2; CDR3nt: TGTGCCAGCAGCCAAGCCCTCCTTGAGTACGAGCAGTACTTC; CDR3aa: CASSQALLEYEQYF
abundance: few; len: 12; j_gene: TRBJ2-5; d_gene: .; v_gene: TRBV12-5; CDR3nt: TGTGCTAGTGGTTTGGACCAAGAGACCCAGTACTTC; CDR3aa: CASGLDQETQYF
abundance: .; len: 13; j_gene: TRBJ2-2; d_gene: TRBD2; v_gene: TRBV28; CDR3nt: TGTGCCAGCGTCGGCGGGGGTGCCGGGGAGCTGTTTTTT; CDR3aa: CASVGGGAGELFF
abundance: many; len: 16; j_gene: TRBJ2-7; d_gene: .; v_gene: TRBV6-1; CDR3nt: TGTGCCAGCAGCCCCTTGGGGGGATGGAGCTCCTACGAGCAGTACTTC; CDR3aa: CASSPLGGWSSYEQYF
abundance: .; len: 13; j_gene: TRBJ1-5; d_gene: .; v_gene: TRBV12-3/TRBV12-4; CDR3nt: TGTGCCAGCAGGCGTACGAGAAATCAGCCCCAGCATTTT; CDR3aa: CASRRTRNQPQHF
abundance: .; len: 15; j_gene: TRBJ2-5; d_gene: TRBD2; v_gene: TRBV12-3/TRBV12-4; CDR3nt: TGTGCCAGCAGACGAGAAGCGGGGGGCCAAGAGACCCAGTACTTC; CDR3aa: CASRREAGGQETQYF
abundance: .; len: 15; j_gene: TRBJ1-1; d_gene: .; v_gene: TRBV7-9; CDR3nt: TGTGCCAGCAGCTTGGATGCGACGAAGAACACTGAAGCTTTCTTT; CDR3aa: CASSLDATKNTEAFF
abundance: many; len: 16; j_gene: TRBJ1-5; d_gene: .; v_gene: TRBV12-3/TRBV12-4; CDR3nt: TGTGCCAGCAGCCCCACGGGGGCGGGGAGCAATCAGCCCCAGCATTTT; CDR3aa: CASSPTGAGSNQPQHF
abundance: many; len: 13; j_gene: TRBJ2-7; d_gene: .; v_gene: TRBV30; CDR3nt: TGTGCCTCCACCTCCCGCAGGGACTACGAGCAGTACTTC; CDR3aa: CASTSRRDYEQYF
abundance: .; len: 14; j_gene: TRBJ1-2; d_gene: TRBD1; v_gene: TRBV3-1; CDR3nt: TGTGCCAGCAGCCAACGACAGGGGATAGACGGCTACACCTTC; CDR3aa: CASSQRQGIDGYTF
abundance: many; len: 12; j_gene: TRBJ1-2; d_gene: .; v_gene: TRBV6-5; CDR3nt: TGTGCCACCACCGCACCTAACTATGGCTACACCTTC; CDR3aa: CATTAPNYGYTF
abundance: many; len: 14; j_gene: TRBJ1-2; d_gene: .; v_gene: TRBV6-1; CDR3nt: TGTGCCAGCAGTGACCGAGGGGGAGGATATGGCTACACCTTC; CDR3aa: CASSDRGGGYGYTF
abundance: few; len: 13; j_gene: TRBJ2-7; d_gene: .; v_gene: TRBV30; CDR3nt: TGTGCCTGGAGTCTATCCGCGGGTTACGAGCAGTACTTC; CDR3aa: CAWSLSAGYEQYF